This T cell receptor beta chain was sequenced for a study of cytomegalovirus exposure and HLA in healthy donors. Study-wide context: Tens of millions of unique TCRs from HLA-typed donors were held in an early release of data.

These donors, healthy bone marrow donors, were studied. In the case of this clone: Its antigen is undetermined. Sequence at one end of the junction differs from germline and may be a read error. Other DNA sequences from this sample encode an identical CDR3 as well.

It was with 60 Vbeta and 13 Jbeta primers that the PCR ran. Generated by immunoSEQ multiplex PCR, the TCRdb table keeps only in-frame clones and is missing some. This sample has 100,000 to 150,000 clones, with about 8.6% found just once. Study-wide points: Follow-up analysis later connected one missense variant in DCLRE1C with trimming of TCR beta V- and J-genes. Researchers counted 164 TCR beta chains as cytomegalovirus-associated.

The specimen was PBMCs. This clonotype was sampled from a woman aged 40 to 50 in good health and CMV-seropositive.

CDR3 sequence reads: CASSEQGADQPQHF. The CDR3 region has the DNA TGTGCTAGCAGTGAGCAGGGGGCGGATCAGCCCCAGCATTTT. V and J are TRBV6-1 and TRBJ1-5; 8 positions match TRBD1. The CDR3 sequence is 14 residues long. From germline, CDR1 is MNHNS and CDR2 SASEGT.